This T cell receptor beta chain was retrieved from a study of T cell responses to AZD1222 COVID-19 vaccine. About the research overall: Pooled samples include second doses given at about 4 or 12 weeks. Findings and caveats of the study: Repertoires were obtained only post-peak T cell response. Reportedly, nearly half the spike-specific TCRs target unmutated variant regions. Vaccine-associated CD4 TCRs spanned spike, dominant at 160-218 and 743-854.

The CDR3 totals 14 residues. Germline V gene sequence: CDR1 LGHDT, CDR2 YNNKEL (reference sequence). V gave up 4 bases and J gave up 3 bases; unmatched junction bases: 6. In the case of this clone: What it recognizes is unknown.

Generated by immunoSEQ multiplex PCR, the TCRdb table keeps only in-frame clones and is missing some. This table holds about 130,000 clones, about 90% found once. The sample here was peripheral blood, taken on day 0 of AZD1222 vaccination. The sequence was collected from an adult in good health. The J gene is TRBJ2-7, the V gene TRBV3-1 (or the pseudogene TRBV3-2); 7 positions agree with TRBD1. The CDR3 region has the DNA TGTGCCAGCAGCCCACTTGGGACAGTCTACGAGCAGTACTTC. This codes for CASSPLGTVYEQYF.